This T cell receptor (beta chain) is drawn from a study of Graves' ophthalmopathy and Graves' hyperthyroidism. About the research overall: The authors collected peripheral blood at initial diagnosis, before any treatment. General study points: Ophthalmopathy progression predictions by the model showed roughly 77% specificity and 70.59% sensitivity. Thyroid clonotypes that were expanded above 0.001 frequency mostly also appeared in blood.

The sample holds many counts of this clonotype. Antigen specificity is unknown. Germline V CDR1 and CDR2: DFQATT, SNEGSKA (reference sequence). The V end was cut by 6 bases, the J end by 5 bases, with 25 bases between. The CDR3 runs to 16 residues. RNA transcripts provided the template for amplifying TCR beta CDR3 regions. First-round RT-PCR employed HTBI primers, with a second-round multiplex PCR after it. TCRdb fed the multiplex PCR reads into MiXCR, producing one record per CDR3 protein. The table lists fewer than 350,000 distinct CDR3 sequences, 17% of them singletons. Sequencing was carried out using peripheral blood. The chain couples TRBV20-1 to TRBJ1-1; D might be TRBD1 (5 bases). The TCR was taken from an adult man with Graves' ophthalmopathy. CDR3 in DNA: TGCAGTGCCCGGACCGGGACCCAGGGCATAAGGACTGAAGCTTTCTTT. Translating it yields CSARTGTQGIRTEAFF.